Below are 11 T cell receptor beta chains sequenced from a single sample in a study of T cell responses to AZD1222 COVID-19 vaccine. Repertoires were generated with immunoSEQ multiplex PCR, while TCRdb's copy carries only in-frame clones and drops some. The data contain about 270,000 clones, 90% to 95% of them seen just once; the ten biggest clones take up less than 0.65%. Sequenced material: peripheral blood, taken 28 days after the second AZD1222 dose. The receptors originated from an adult who received the AZD1222 COVID-19 vaccine.

The V and J genes are TRBV7-2 and TRBJ2-5; no clear D gene. Germline values: CDR1 SGHTA, CDR2 FQGNSA. This CDR3 comprises 13 residues. Trimming cost V 3 bases and J 3 bases, with 8 bases left between them. This chain's CDR3 is CASSFSGEETQYF. CDR3 nucleotides: TGTGCCAGCAGCTTTTCAGGAGAAGAGACCCAGTACTTC. Based on the CDR3 plus reference TRBV7-2 and TRBJ2-5, the full variable domain is GAGVSQSPSNKVTEKGKDVELRCDPISGHTALYWYRQSLGQGLEFLIYFQGNSAPDKSGLPSDRFSAERTGGSVSTLTIQRTQQEDSAVYLCASSFSGEETQYFGPGTRLLVL.

The V call is TRBV7-2, the J call TRBJ2-4; 7 bases match TRBD2. V gave up 2 bases and J gave up 7 bases; unmatched junction bases: 20. The CDR3 is 19 residues long. Looked up from germline, CDR1 is SGHTA and CDR2 is FQGNSA. The CDR3: CASSLRGGTGNVGRNIQYF. The CDR3 DNA is TGTGCCAGCAGCTTAAGGGGTGGGACGGGGAACGTCGGGAGGAACATTCAGTACTTC.

The chain combines TRBV6-5 with TRBJ2-7, with no clear D. The CDR3 runs to 12 residues. V shed 5 bases and J shed 2 bases, with 7 bases lying between them. The germline gives CDR1 MNHEY, CDR2 SVGAGI. CDR3 residues: CASSIPPYEQYF. DNA of the CDR3: TGTGCCAGCAGTATCCCTCCCTACGAGCAGTACTTC.

This chain connects TRBV7-8 to TRBJ1-1; D is undetermined. Trimming stripped 5 bases from V and 4 bases from J, with 14 bases between. The CDR3 loop spans 14 amino acids. Germline CDR1 and CDR2: SGHVS and FQNEAQ. The CDR3 reads CASSQPGRSTEAFF. The CDR3, as DNA: TGTGCCAGCAGCCAGCCGGGCAGGTCCACTGAAGCTTTCTTT. Full variable domain (rest looked up from reference TRBV7-8 and TRBJ1-1): GAGVSQSPRYKVAKRGQDVALRCDPISGHVSLFWYQQALGQGPEFLTYFQNEAQLDKSGLPSDRFFAERPEGSVSTLKIQRTQQEDSAVYLCASSQPGRSTEAFFGQGTRLTVV.

The chain recombines TRBV3-1 (or the pseudogene TRBV3-2) with TRBJ2-5; no clear D. The CDR3 sequence is 13 residues long. Trimming stripped 3 bases from V and 4 bases from J, with 9 bases between. CDR1 and CDR2 from the germline V gene are LGHDT and YNNKEL (reference sequence). The CDR3 protein is CASSHRAPETQYF. CDR3 coding DNA: TGTGCCAGCAGCCATAGGGCCCCAGAGACCCAGTACTTC.

This clone was seen a few times. The chain joins TRBV4-1 to TRBJ2-3; 9 bases are a match to TRBD1. The CDR3 has 16 residues. Germline V gene lookup returns CDR1 MGHRA and CDR2 YSYEKL. J lost 6 bases, V lost 2 bases, and 9 bases had no gene match. Here the CDR3 reads CASSQNRGPLVDTQYF. The CDR3 coding sequence is TGCGCCAGCAGCCAAAACAGGGGGCCCCTCGTGGATACGCAGTATTTT.

The chain recombines TRBV10-2 with TRBJ2-7; D is uncertain. The ends were cut back, 0 bases at V and 6 bases at J, with 12 bases in the middle. The length of the CDR3 is 14 residues. Germline loops: CDR1 WSHSY, CDR2 SAAADI. CDR3 sequence (DNA): TGCGCCAGCAGTGAGTCCGGCCGTCTGGGCGAGCAGTACTTC. This translates into CASSESGRLGEQYF.

J is TRBJ2-7 and V is TRBV28; a possible D gene is TRBD1 (6 bases). The length of the CDR3 is 15 residues. Trimming cost V 5 bases and J 0 bases, with 14 bases left between them. Germline V gives CDR1 MDHEN, CDR2 SYDVKM. The CDR3 region has the DNA TGTGCCAGCAGTAAGAGGGGGACCCTCTCCTACGAGCAGTACTTC. This encodes CASSKRGTLSYEQYF.

V and J are TRBV18 and TRBJ2-7, with TRBD1 matching 9 bases. V dropped 3 bases and J dropped 0; count of bases not matched to a gene: 0. Germline V gene sequence: CDR1 KGHSH, CDR2 LQKENI. The CDR3 covers 14 residues. The DNA for the CDR3 is TGTGCCAGCTCACCGGGACAGGGCTCCTACGAGCAGTACTTC. Translated, it gives CASSPGQGSYEQYF.

The chain couples TRBV13 to TRBJ2-7; 7 nucleotides agree with TRBD1. V was pared by 1 base and J by 2 bases, with 5 bases of the junction left unmatched. This CDR3 has 15 amino acids. Looked up from germline, CDR1 is PRHDT and CDR2 is FYEKMQ (reference sequence). DNA for the CDR3: TGTGCCAGCAGCTTAGTGGGTACAGGGGCCTACGAGCAGTACTTC. Protein product: CASSLVGTGAYEQYF.

The V and J genes are TRBV3-1 (or the pseudogene TRBV3-2) and TRBJ1-1; D possibly corresponds to TRBD1 (5 bases). Between the trimmed V and J ends, which lost 4 bases and 6 bases, there was a span of 12 bases. Germline CDR1 reads LGHDT; CDR2 reads YNNKEL (reference sequence). The length of the CDR3 is 13 residues. In DNA form, the CDR3 reads TGTGCCAGCAGCCCCACAGGAGGGGCTGAAGCTTTCTTT. Protein product: CASSPTGGAEAFF.